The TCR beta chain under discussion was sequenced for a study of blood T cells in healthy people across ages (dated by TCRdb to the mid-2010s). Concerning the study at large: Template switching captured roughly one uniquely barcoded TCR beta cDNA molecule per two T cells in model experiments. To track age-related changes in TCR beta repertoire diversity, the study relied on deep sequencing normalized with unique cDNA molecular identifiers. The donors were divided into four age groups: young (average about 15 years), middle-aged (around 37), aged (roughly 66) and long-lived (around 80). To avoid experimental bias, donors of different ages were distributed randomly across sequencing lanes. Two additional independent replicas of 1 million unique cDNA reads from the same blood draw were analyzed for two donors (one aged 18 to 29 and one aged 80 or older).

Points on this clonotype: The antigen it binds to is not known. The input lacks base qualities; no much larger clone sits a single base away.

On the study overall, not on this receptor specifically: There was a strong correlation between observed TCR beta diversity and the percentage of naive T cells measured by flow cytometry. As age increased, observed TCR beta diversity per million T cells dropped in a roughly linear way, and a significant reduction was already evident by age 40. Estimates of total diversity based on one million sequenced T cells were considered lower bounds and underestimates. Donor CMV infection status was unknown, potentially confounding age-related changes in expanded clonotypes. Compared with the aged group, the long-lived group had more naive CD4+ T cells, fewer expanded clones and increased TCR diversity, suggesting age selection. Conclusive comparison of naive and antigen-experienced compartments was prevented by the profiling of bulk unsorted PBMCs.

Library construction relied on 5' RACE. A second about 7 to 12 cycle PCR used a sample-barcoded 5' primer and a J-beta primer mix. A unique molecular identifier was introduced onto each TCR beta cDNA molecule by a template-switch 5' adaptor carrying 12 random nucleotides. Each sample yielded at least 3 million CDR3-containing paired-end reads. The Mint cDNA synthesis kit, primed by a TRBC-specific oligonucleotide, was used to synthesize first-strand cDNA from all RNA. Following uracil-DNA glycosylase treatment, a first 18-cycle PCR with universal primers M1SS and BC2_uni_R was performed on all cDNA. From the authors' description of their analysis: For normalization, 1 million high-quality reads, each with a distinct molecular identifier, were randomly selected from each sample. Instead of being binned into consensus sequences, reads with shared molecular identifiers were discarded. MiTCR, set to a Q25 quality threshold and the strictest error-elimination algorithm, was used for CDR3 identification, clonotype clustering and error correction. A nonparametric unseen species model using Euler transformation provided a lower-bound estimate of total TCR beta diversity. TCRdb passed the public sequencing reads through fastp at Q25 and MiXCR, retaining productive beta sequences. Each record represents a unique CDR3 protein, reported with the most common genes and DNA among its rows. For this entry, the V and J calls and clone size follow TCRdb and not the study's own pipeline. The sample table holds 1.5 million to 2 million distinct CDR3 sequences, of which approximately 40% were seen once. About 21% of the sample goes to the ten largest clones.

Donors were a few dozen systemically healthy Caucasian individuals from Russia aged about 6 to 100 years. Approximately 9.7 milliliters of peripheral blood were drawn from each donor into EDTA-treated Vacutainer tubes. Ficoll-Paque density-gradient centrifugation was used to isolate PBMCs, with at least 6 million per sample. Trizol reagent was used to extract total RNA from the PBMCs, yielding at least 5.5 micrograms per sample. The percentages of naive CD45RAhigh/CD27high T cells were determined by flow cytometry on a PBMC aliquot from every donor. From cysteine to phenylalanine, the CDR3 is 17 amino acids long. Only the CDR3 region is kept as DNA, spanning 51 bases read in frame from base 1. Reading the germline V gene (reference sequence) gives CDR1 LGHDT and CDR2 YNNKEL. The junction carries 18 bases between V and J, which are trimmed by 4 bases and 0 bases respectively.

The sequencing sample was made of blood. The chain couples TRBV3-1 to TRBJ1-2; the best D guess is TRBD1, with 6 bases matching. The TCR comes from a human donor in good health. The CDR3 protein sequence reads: CASSPAGRGATNYGYTF. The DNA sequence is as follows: TGTGCCAGCAGCCCTGCGGGCAGGGGAGCAACTAACTATGGCTACACCTTC.